A selection of T cell receptor beta chains follows, all from one sample in a study of blood T cell repertoires in COVID-19. Sequencing was performed with immunoSEQ multiplex PCR; in TCRdb, only in-frame clones are kept and a portion is missing. This table holds around 300,000 clones, approximately 91% found once. Input material: PBMCs or T cells enriched from blood (not recorded which). These TCRs come from a woman younger than 45 who had recovered from COVID-19. The CDR3 runs from the conserved cysteine through the conserved F or W. Fields, in order: J gene, V gene, D gene, clone size, CDR3 protein, CDR3 DNA. D genes are given only for firm matches. Part of the rows lack a size; the others show once, few, many or a class for expanded clones.

>TRBJ1-2|TRBV18|.|.
CASSPLTRYGYTF
TGTGCCAGCTCACCACTTACGCGCTATGGCTACACCTTC
>TRBJ2-5|TRBV3-1/TRBV3-2|.|.
CASSQVTGTQYF
TGTGCCAGCAGCCAAGTAACTGGGACCCAGTACTTC
>TRBJ1-2|TRBV3-1/TRBV3-2|TRBD1|.
CASSLAGTVLYGYTF
TGTGCCAGCAGCCTAGCGGGGACAGTCCTCTATGGCTACACCTTC
>TRBJ1-5|TRBV18|.|.
CASSPQGPSPQHF
TGTGCCAGCTCACCCCAGGGCCCGTCGCCCCAGCATTTT
>TRBJ2-5|TRBV6-6|TRBD2|.
CASSYYSGDPLETQYF
TGTGCCAGCAGTTACTACAGCGGGGACCCCCTAGAGACCCAGTACTTC
>TRBJ2-5|TRBV29-1|TRBD1|.
CSVDAPGQNWETQYF
TGCAGCGTTGATGCTCCGGGACAGAATTGGGAGACCCAGTACTTC
>TRBJ2-7|TRBV9|TRBD2|.
CASSSMLVGGPTEQYF
TGTGCCAGCAGCTCAATGCTGGTGGGAGGGCCCACCGAGCAGTACTTC
>TRBJ1-5|TRBV30|.|.
CAWSVLGQDNQPQHF
TGTGCCTGGAGTGTTCTCGGACAAGACAATCAGCCCCAGCATTTT
>TRBJ1-1|TRBV11-2|.|few
CASSLKLGGPTEAFF
TGTGCCAGCAGCTTAAAGCTCGGGGGGCCAACTGAAGCTTTCTTT
>TRBJ1-6|TRBV5-1|TRBD1|.
CASSPYLSGQGATDSLHF
TGCGCCAGCAGCCCCTACCTTTCCGGACAGGGGGCAACGGACTCCCTCCACTTT
>TRBJ2-7|TRBV5-4|.|.
CASSLGGGMGEQYF
TGTGCCAGCAGCTTGGGGGGAGGTATGGGCGAGCAGTACTTC
>TRBJ2-1|TRBV7-3|TRBD2|.
CASSQSRPGGGGTYNEQFF
TGTGCCAGCAGCCAATCCCGGCCTGGTGGCGGGGGGACCTACAATGAGCAGTTCTTC
>TRBJ2-2|TRBV6-2/TRBV6-3|TRBD2|.
CASSYAGAGELFF
TGTGCCAGCAGTTACGCGGGGGCCGGGGAGCTGTTTTTT
>TRBJ2-7|TRBV5-4|.|.
CASSLDGSLLVEYF
TGTGCCAGCAGCTTGGATGGGAGTCTCTTGGTCGAGTACTTC
>TRBJ1-2|TRBV19|.|once
CASIPQGRGNYGYTF
TGTGCCAGTATACCCCAGGGGAGGGGAAACTATGGCTACACCTTC
>TRBJ2-7|TRBV2|TRBD1|.
CASSGDRVDEQYF
TGTGCCAGCAGTGGAGACAGGGTTGACGAGCAGTACTTC